This record concerns one T cell receptor (beta chain) sequence. Its cognate antigen is unknown. The sample has other DNA sequences that encode this CDR3 too. Profiled with immunoSEQ multiplex PCR; TCRdb holds only in-frame clones, not every one. The sample consists of some 92,000 clones, around nine tenths of them appearing once. These data originate in a study of T cell responses to AZD1222 COVID-19 vaccine. General study results and limits: Baseline seropositivity characterized only six AZD1222 recipients.

Per germline, CDR1 KGHSH and CDR2 LQKENI. This CDR3 has 13 residues. V was clipped by 4 bases and J by 1 base, with 7 bases between them. The receptor was derived from an adult in good health. The chain couples TRBV18 to TRBJ1-1; possibly TRBD1 for D (6 bases). The sample consisted of peripheral blood, taken on day 0 of MenACWY control vaccination. The CDR3 nucleotides read TGTGCCAGCTCACAGGGACAGAACACTGAAGCTTTCTTT. Translation gives CASSQGQNTEAFF.